The entry that follows covers one T cell receptor (beta chain) sequence. Antigen specificity is unknown. The CDR3 loop spans 16 amino acids. V lost 4 bases to trimming and J lost 2 bases, with 17 bases between them. Germline V gene data show CDR1 as MNHNS and CDR2 as SASEGT. Assay: immunoSEQ multiplex PCR; the TCRdb copy retains only in-frame clones and omits some. The table has tens of thousands of clones, 80% seen once. This sample is drawn from a study of a mutant IDH1 vaccine in newly diagnosed glioma. The overall study: Former treatment meant radiotherapy, temozolomide, or both; the majority had gotten both.

Regarding the study as a whole: Overall, 93.3% of patients had vaccine-induced immune responses.

Time point of the sample: week 23, last vaccination. Topical imiquimod was applied with each vaccine dose, which held 300 ug of mutant IDH1 20-mer peptide. This specimen consisted of PBMCs, obtained from a glioma patient whose treatment included an IDH1 peptide vaccine. The chain carries TRBV6-1 and TRBJ1-2, with D possibly matching TRBD1 (5 bases). The source is a man aged 40-55 years with glioma. DNA for the CDR3: TGTGCCAGCAGTGGGGCAGGGAGGGCAAAGAACTATGGCTACACCTTC. It yields the protein CASSGAGRAKNYGYTF.